A single T cell receptor (beta chain) is shown here with its context. These data originate in a study of blood T cells in healthy people across ages. Per the germline V gene, CDR1 is SGHKS and CDR2 is YYEKEE (reference sequence). The CDR3 totals 14 residues. The junction had 7 bases not matched to a gene; V was cut back by 2 bases and J by 5 bases. It was with a sample-barcoded 5' primer and a J-beta primer mix that a second PCR of roughly 6 to 12 cycles was run. Each CDR3 protein gets one entry after TCRdb re-called the 5' RACE reads with MiXCR. The sample yields 540,000 or so distinct CDR3 sequences, approximately 25% seen once. The sample also formed part of further work on T cells of mothers and their children. That source reports: Three healthy Caucasian mothers, along with their six children, served as the donors.

The chain recombines TRBV5-5 with TRBJ2-7; 7 nucleotides align to TRBD1. The sequence came from a boy aged 10-17 years in good health. Material: blood. The CDR3 protein is CASSLGTEHNEQYF. The CDR3 bases are TGTGCCAGCAGCTTAGGGACAGAACACAACGAGCAGTACTTC.